This T cell receptor beta chain was profiled in a study of blood T cell repertoires in COVID-19. CDR1 and CDR2 (germline): LGHDT, YNNKEL (reference sequence). The CDR3 extends over 18 amino acids. V lost 2 bases, J lost 10 bases, and 15 bases stayed unmatched. Measured with immunoSEQ multiplex PCR; TCRdb has only the in-frame clones, and not every one. The data contain roughly 280,000 clones, approximately 86% of them singletons. Sequencing used peripheral blood. The gene calls are TRBV3-1 (or the pseudogene TRBV3-2) and TRBJ1-6, with 9 nucleotides matching TRBD1. The sequence was obtained from a woman aged 50 to 60 who had recovered from COVID-19. The CDR3 coding sequence is TGTGCCAGCAGCCAACTAGTGGGAACAGGGACAGGGCGGTCACCCCTCCACTTT. It specifies CASSQLVGTGTGRSPLHF.